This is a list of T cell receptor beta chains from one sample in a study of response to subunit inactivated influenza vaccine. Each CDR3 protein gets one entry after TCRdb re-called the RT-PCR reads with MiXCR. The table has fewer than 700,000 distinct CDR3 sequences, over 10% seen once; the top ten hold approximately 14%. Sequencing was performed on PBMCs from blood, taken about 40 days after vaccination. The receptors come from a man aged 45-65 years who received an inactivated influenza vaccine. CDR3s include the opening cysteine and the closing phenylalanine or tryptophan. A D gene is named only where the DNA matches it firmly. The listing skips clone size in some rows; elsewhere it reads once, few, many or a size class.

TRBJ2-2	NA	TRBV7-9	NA	TGTGCCGTTGGGCGAGAGGTGACCGGGGAGCTGTTTTTT	CAVGREVTGELFF
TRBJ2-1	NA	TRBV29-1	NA	TGCAGCGTTGTAGAGACTCTCCTTGGGGTGAATGAGCAGTTCTTC	CSVVETLLGVNEQFF
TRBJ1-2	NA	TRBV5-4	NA	TGTGCCAGCAGCTCTATTCGGGACACCCGCGGGGGCTACACCTTC	CASSSIRDTRGGYTF
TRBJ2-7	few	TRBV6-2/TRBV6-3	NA	TGTGCCAGCAGTTGGGATACCTACGAGCAGTACTTC	CASSWDTYEQYF
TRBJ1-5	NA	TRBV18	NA	TGTGCCAGCTCACCATATACCGTCCCGTACAATCAGCCCCAGCATTTT	CASSPYTVPYNQPQHF
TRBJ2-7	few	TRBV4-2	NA	TGTGCCAGCAGCCAAGACCAGGTATCCTACGAGCAGTACTTC	CASSQDQVSYEQYF
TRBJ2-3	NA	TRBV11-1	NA	TGTGCCAGCAGCTTAGGTGGGCCGGGGAGCCCGCAAAGCACAGATACGCAGTATTTT	CASSLGGPGSPQSTDTQYF
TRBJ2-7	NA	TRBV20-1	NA	TGCAGTGCTTCCCTCCATGGACAGAACCCCTACGAGCAGTACTTC	CSASLHGQNPYEQYF
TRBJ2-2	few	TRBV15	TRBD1	TGTGCCACCAGCAGACTTAACAGGGGATCAGGGCCCGGGGAGCTGTTTTTT	CATSRLNRGSGPGELFF
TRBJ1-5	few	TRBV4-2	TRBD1	TGTGCCAGCAGCCGAGACAGGGCCGGCAATCAGCCCCAGCATTTT	CASSRDRAGNQPQHF
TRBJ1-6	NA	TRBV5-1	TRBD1	TGCGCCAGCAGCTTGGAACCCCCGGACAGGGGAAGGTATTCACCCCTCCACTTT	CASSLEPPDRGRYSPLHF
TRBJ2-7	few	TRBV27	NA	TGTGCCAGCAGTTTTTGGCGGGGCGAGCAGTACTTC	CASSFWRGEQYF
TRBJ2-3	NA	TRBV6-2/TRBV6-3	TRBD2	TGTGCCAGCAGTTACCCCCTAGCGGGGGGACCTAGCACAGATACGCAGTATTTT	CASSYPLAGGPSTDTQYF
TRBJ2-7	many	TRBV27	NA	TGTGCCACCTCCTGGGGCTTGGACAACGAGCAGTACTTC	CATSWGLDNEQYF
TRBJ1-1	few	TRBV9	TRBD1	TGTGCCAGCAGCGCTGAACAGGGGGCTGAAGCTTTCTTT	CASSAEQGAEAFF
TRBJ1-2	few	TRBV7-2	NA	TGTGCCAGCAGCTGGGGGTCCACATCCTATGGCTACACCTTC	CASSWGSTSYGYTF
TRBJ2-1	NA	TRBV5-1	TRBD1	TGCGCCAGCAGCCCGACAGGGGGCCACGGCAATGAGCAGTTCTTC	CASSPTGGHGNEQFF
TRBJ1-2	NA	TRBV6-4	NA	TGTGCCAGCAATGACGGGTCCTACGGAGCTCCTGGTGGCTACACCTTC	CASNDGSYGAPGGYTF
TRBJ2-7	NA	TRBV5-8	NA	TGTGCCAGCAGCTTCCCGGTGAAAGGCAGGGAGCAGTACTTC	CASSFPVKGREQYF
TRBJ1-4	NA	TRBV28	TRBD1	TGTGCCAGCAGCTCCCGGGACAGGCTTTTATACGCGGCTGAAAAACTGTTTTTT	CASSSRDRLLYAAEKLFF
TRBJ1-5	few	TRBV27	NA	TGTGCCAGCAGTTTGGTCGGGGGGCATCAGCCCCAGCATTTT	CASSLVGGHQPQHF
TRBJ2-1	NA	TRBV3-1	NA	TGTGCCAGCAGCCAAGATTGGCCGAGCTCCTACAATGAGCAGTTCTTC	CASSQDWPSSYNEQFF
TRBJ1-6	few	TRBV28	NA	TGTGCCAGCAACCCTATGGGGTATGATTCACCCCTCCACTTT	CASNPMGYDSPLHF
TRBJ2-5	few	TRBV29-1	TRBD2	TGCAGCGTTGATGTGGCTAGCGGAGGGGAGACCCAGTACTTC	CSVDVASGGETQYF
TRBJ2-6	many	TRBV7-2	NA	TGTGCCAGCAGCCAAAGCTCTGGGGCCAACGTCCTGACTTTC	CASSQSSGANVLTF
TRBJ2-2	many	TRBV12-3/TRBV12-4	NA	TGTGCCAGCAGGGGGGTGGGAACCGGGGAGCTGTTTTTT	CASRGVGTGELFF
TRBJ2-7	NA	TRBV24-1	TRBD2	TGTGCCACCAGTAGCGGGACCACCTACGAGCAGTACTTC	CATSSGTTYEQYF
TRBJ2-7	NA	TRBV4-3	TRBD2	TGCGCCAGCAGCCCCGGTTTTGTTAGCGGGAGGCGCGAGCAGTACTTC	CASSPGFVSGRREQYF
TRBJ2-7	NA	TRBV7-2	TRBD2	TGTGCCAGCAGCCCCGACGGACTAGCTTACGAGCAGTACTTC	CASSPDGLAYEQYF
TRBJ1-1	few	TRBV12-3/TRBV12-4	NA	TGTGCCAGCAGCCTCCGACCAGGTGCCATGAACACTGAAGCTTTCTTT	CASSLRPGAMNTEAFF
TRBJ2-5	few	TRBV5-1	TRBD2	TGCGCCAGCAGCTCCCGGGGGGTGTTGTACCAAGAGACCCAGTACTTC	CASSSRGVLYQETQYF
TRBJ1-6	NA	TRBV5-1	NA	TGCGCCAGCAGCTCACAGAGCTCCTATAATTCACCCCTCCACTTT	CASSSQSSYNSPLHF
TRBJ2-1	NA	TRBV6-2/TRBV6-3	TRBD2	TGTGCCAGCAGACTTACAGCTAGCGGCTACTACAATGAGCAGTTCTTC	CASRLTASGYYNEQFF
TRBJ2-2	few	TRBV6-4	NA	TGTGCCAGCAGAAGTCTCACCGGGGAGCTGTTTTTT	CASRSLTGELFF
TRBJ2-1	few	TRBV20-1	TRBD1	TGCAGTGCTATAGGTTCGGACAGGGGGGTCAATGAGCAGTTCTTC	CSAIGSDRGVNEQFF
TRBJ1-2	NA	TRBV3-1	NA	TGTGCCAGCAGCCAAGGGCTAACTCTCTATGGCTACACCTTC	CASSQGLTLYGYTF
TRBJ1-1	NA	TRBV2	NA	TGTGCCGGGCGGGGGGAATCCACTGAAGCTTTCTTT	CAGRGESTEAFF
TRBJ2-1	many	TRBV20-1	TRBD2	TGCAGTGCTAGAGATATAGGAGGGCTAGCGGGATACTACAATGAGCAGTTCTTC	CSARDIGGLAGYYNEQFF
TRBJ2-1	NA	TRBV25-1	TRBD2	TGTGCCAGCAGTGAAGGCGGGGGGTTCCGATTCTTC	CASSEGGGFRFF
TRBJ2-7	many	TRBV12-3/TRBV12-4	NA	TGTGCCAGCAGCTATGAAACCTACGAGCAGTACTTC	CASSYETYEQYF
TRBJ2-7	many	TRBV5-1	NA	TGCGCCAGCAGTCCAGGGGGGCGCCGACTCGAGCAGTACTTC	CASSPGGRRLEQYF
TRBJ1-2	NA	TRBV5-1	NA	TGCGCCAGCAGCTTGGCCGCCAGGACAGAAGAAGGCTACACCTTC	CASSLAARTEEGYTF
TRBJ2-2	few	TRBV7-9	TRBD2	TGTGCCAGCAGCACGGGGACTAGCGGGAACACCGGGGAGCTGTTTTTT	CASSTGTSGNTGELFF
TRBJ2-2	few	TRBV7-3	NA	TGTGCCAGCAGCCCCCAGCCAAGGAACACCGGGGAGCTGTTTTTT	CASSPQPRNTGELFF
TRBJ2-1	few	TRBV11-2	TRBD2	TGTGCCAGCGTAGGTCTAGCGGCCTACAATGAGCAGTTCTTC	CASVGLAAYNEQFF
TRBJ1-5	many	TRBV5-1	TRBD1	TGCGCCAGCAGCGCCGGCCCGACAGGGGACGTCTATCAGCCCCAGCATTTT	CASSAGPTGDVYQPQHF
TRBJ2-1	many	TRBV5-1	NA	TGCGCCAGCAGCCATCTATCTTACAATGAGCAGTTCTTC	CASSHLSYNEQFF
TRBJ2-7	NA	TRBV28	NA	TGTGCCAGCAGTTTATCTCTTACAGGATCCTACGAGCAGTACTTC	CASSLSLTGSYEQYF
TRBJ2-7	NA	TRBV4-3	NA	TGCGCCAGCAGCCAAGAACCCGGGCAGGGAGGCTACGAGCAGTACTTC	CASSQEPGQGGYEQYF
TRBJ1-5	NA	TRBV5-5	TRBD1	TGTGCCAGCAGCTTGAGACCGGGACAGGGGATTCAGCCCCAGCATTTT	CASSLRPGQGIQPQHF
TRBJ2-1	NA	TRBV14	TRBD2	TGTGCCAGCAGCCAAGAACCCCACGGGAGGGCCCTGAATGAGCAGTTCTTC	CASSQEPHGRALNEQFF
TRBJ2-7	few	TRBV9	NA	TGTGCCAGCAGCGTTAATCCAAGTGACCCCTACGAGCAGTACTTC	CASSVNPSDPYEQYF
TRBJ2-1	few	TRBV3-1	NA	TGTGCCAGCAGCCCCCACATCTACAATGAGCAGTTCTTC	CASSPHIYNEQFF
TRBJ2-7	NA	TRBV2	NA	TGTGCCAGCAGTGAAAGGGGCAGGGACTCCTACGAGCAGTACTTC	CASSERGRDSYEQYF
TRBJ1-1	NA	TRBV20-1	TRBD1	TGCAGTGCTTCCAGGGGGCCGGTGAACACTGAAGCTTTCTTT	CSASRGPVNTEAFF
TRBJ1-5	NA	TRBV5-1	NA	TGCGCCAGCAGCTTGGCTTCGGGACTCAATCAGCCCCAGCATTTT	CASSLASGLNQPQHF